A selection of T cell receptor beta chains follows, all from one sample in a study of cytomegalovirus exposure and HLA in healthy donors. Profiled with immunoSEQ multiplex PCR; TCRdb holds only in-frame clones, not every one. The sample yields some 150,000 clones, roughly 89% seen once. Sequencing was carried out using PBMCs. These receptors were collected from a young woman in good health and CMV-seropositive. Each CDR3 is given with its conserved first and last residue. D genes are given only for firm matches. Size tells how often a clone was seen (once, few, many) or the class of an expanded clone, and some rows leave it out.

clone_size	v_call	j_call	d_call	cdr3_aa	cdr3_nt
.	TRBV5-1	TRBJ2-3	.	CASSLDGRETDTQYF	TGCGCCAGCAGCTTGGATGGACGGGAAACAGATACGCAGTATTTT
.	TRBV5-1	TRBJ2-6	.	CASSDSSGANVLTF	TGCGCCAGCAGCGACAGCTCTGGGGCCAACGTCCTGACTTTC
.	TRBV15	TRBJ2-7	TRBD2	CATSHRGAGGGLEQYF	TGTGCCACCAGCCACCGGGGGGCGGGAGGGGGTCTCGAGCAGTACTTC
.	TRBV5-1	TRBJ2-1	TRBD1	CASSAGTGERNEQFF	TGCGCCAGCAGCGCGGGGACAGGGGAAAGAAATGAGCAGTTCTTC
.	TRBV30	TRBJ2-1	.	CAWSVNRAGILQFF	TGTGCCTGGAGTGTAAATAGGGCGGGAATCCTACAGTTCTTC
.	TRBV5-5	TRBJ2-7	.	CASSLSLRREGENEQYF	TGTGCCAGCAGCTTGTCCCTCCGGCGGGAAGGTGAAAACGAGCAGTACTTC
.	TRBV30	TRBJ2-7	TRBD2	CAWSKQHSGSYYEQYF	TGTGCCTGGAGTAAACAACATAGCGGGAGCTATTACGAGCAGTACTTC
.	TRBV5-1	TRBJ2-1	TRBD2	CASSLGLAGLSSYNEQFF	TGCGCCAGCAGCTTGGGACTAGCGGGTCTGAGCTCCTACAATGAGCAGTTCTTC
.	TRBV9	TRBJ2-5	TRBD1	CASSVGPEATGVETQYF	TGTGCCAGCAGCGTAGGCCCCGAAGCGACAGGGGTGGAGACCCAGTACTTC
.	TRBV7-2	TRBJ2-3	.	CASSPGAGLPHTDTQYF	TGTGCCAGCAGCCCTGGCGCGGGACTCCCTCACACAGATACGCAGTATTTT
.	TRBV5-6	TRBJ2-1	.	CASSLYPGSYNEQFF	TGTGCCAGCAGCTTGTATCCAGGGTCCTACAATGAGCAGTTCTTC
.	TRBV7-6	TRBJ2-7	.	CASSHRLGAIEQYF	TGTGCCAGCAGCCATCGACTGGGGGCGATTGAGCAGTACTTC
.	TRBV9	TRBJ2-6	.	CASSVSFQGPSGANVLTF	TGTGCCAGCAGCGTAAGTTTCCAGGGCCCCTCTGGGGCCAACGTCCTGACTTTC
.	TRBV11-3	TRBJ2-3	TRBD2	CASSSGLAGGRTDTQYF	TGTGCCAGCAGCTCGGGACTAGCGGGAGGTAGGACAGATACGCAGTATTTT
.	TRBV7-6	TRBJ2-6	TRBD2	CASRELAGGANVLTF	TGTGCCAGCAGAGAACTAGCGGGTGGGGCCAACGTCCTGACTTTC
.	TRBV29-1	TRBJ1-4	.	CSVSETATNEKLFF	TGCAGCGTATCCGAGACTGCAACTAATGAAAAACTGTTTTTT
.	TRBV5-6	TRBJ1-3	.	CASSLVGFGNTIYF	TGTGCCAGCAGCTTGGTGGGCTTCGGAAACACCATATATTTT
.	TRBV4-1	TRBJ2-5	.	CASSQDTTPQETQYF	TGCGCCAGCAGCCAAGATACTACTCCACAAGAGACCCAGTACTTC
once	TRBV7-3	TRBJ1-1	TRBD1	CASSRTGGTIMNTEAFF	TGTGCCAGCAGTCGGACAGGGGGCACCATCATGAACACTGAAGCTTTCTTT
.	TRBV6-1	TRBJ2-1	.	CASSVAGGNNEQFF	TGTGCCAGCAGTGTCGCAGGTGGTAACAATGAGCAGTTCTTC
.	TRBV2	TRBJ2-7	TRBD2	CASSPGLAGVEQYF	TGTGCCAGCAGTCCAGGACTAGCGGGAGTCGAGCAGTACTTC
.	TRBV5-1	TRBJ1-2	.	CASSLVGDGTYGYTF	TGCGCCAGCAGCTTGGTAGGGGATGGTACCTATGGCTACACCTTC
few	TRBV6-5	TRBJ1-2	.	CASSRGNTYGYTF	TGTGCCAGCAGCCGCGGCAATACCTATGGCTACACCTTC
.	TRBV5-1	TRBJ2-7	.	CASSHRQGRSYEQYF	TGCGCCAGCAGCCACCGACAAGGTCGTTCCTACGAGCAGTACTTC
.	TRBV10-1	TRBJ2-1	.	CASKSGLSAEQFF	TGCGCCAGCAAATCGGGTCTATCGGCTGAGCAGTTCTTC
.	TRBV5-1	TRBJ2-7	.	CASSFVSPYEQYF	TGCGCCAGCAGCTTTGTCAGTCCCTACGAGCAGTACTTC
.	TRBV7-9	TRBJ2-7	TRBD1	CASSSDRGVTYEQYF	TGTGCCAGCAGCTCGGACAGGGGGGTTACCTACGAGCAGTACTTC